A single sample is the source of the 27 T cell receptor beta chains below, sequenced in a study of shared clonotypes between healthy human individuals. Generated by immunoSEQ multiplex PCR, the TCRdb table keeps only in-frame clones and is missing some. The sample records about 320,000 clones, around 87% being singletons. Material for sequencing was memory CD8+ T cells sorted from blood. Subset of the sample: CD45RO+ cells pooled with CCR7-negative TemRA cells. The receptors derive from a man aged 18 to 29 in good health.

The rearrangement joins TRBV10-1 to TRBJ2-1; 8 bases fit TRBD2. Germline V gene sequence: CDR1 WNHNN, CDR2 SYGVQD (reference sequence). Losses at the gene ends were 3 bases for V and 3 bases for J; bases not matched to a gene: 4. This CDR3 spans 15 amino acids. This CDR3 reads CASSEETSGYNEQFF. Written as DNA, the CDR3 is TGCGCCAGCAGTGAAGAAACTAGCGGCTACAATGAGCAGTTCTTC.

In its sample, this clone was seen once. The chain couples TRBV4-2 to TRBJ1-6; the D gene is possibly TRBD1 (6 bases). V was cut by 0 bases and J by 9 bases, with 21 bases left in between. Germline assignment: CDR1 LGHNA and CDR2 YNFKEQ. This CDR3 contains 18 residues. The chain's CDR3 is CASSQDPSEGVFSSPLHF. CDR3 DNA: TGTGCCAGCAGCCAAGACCCTTCGGAGGGGGTTTTTAGTTCACCCCTCCACTTT.

This rearrangement joins TRBV4-1 to TRBJ1-1; D is uncertain. Trimming cost V 4 bases and J 0 bases, with 18 bases left between them. The germline gives CDR1 MGHRA, CDR2 YSYEKL. The CDR3 is 17 residues long. Here the CDR3 DNA reads TGCGCCAGCAGCCCGGGAGGTCGAGTGGTCTTGAACACTGAAGCTTTCTTT. Amino acid sequence: CASSPGGRVVLNTEAFF.

This chain links TRBV13 with TRBJ2-1; 13 nucleotides match TRBD2. The CDR3 is made up of 15 amino acids. J lost 8 bases, V lost 5 bases, and 6 bases had no gene match. CDR1 is PRHDT, CDR2 FYEKMQ, per germline (reference sequence). This CDR3 is CASSPGLAGFDEQFF. DNA for the CDR3: TGTGCCAGCAGCCCGGGACTAGCGGGGTTTGATGAGCAGTTCTTC. Full variable domain (missing parts from reference TRBV13 and TRBJ2-1): AAGVIQSPRHLIKEKRETATLKCYPIPRHDTVYWYQQGPGQDPQFLISFYEKMQSDKGSIPDRFSAQQFSDYHSELNMSSLELGDSALYFCASSPGLAGFDEQFFGPGTRLTVL.

This clone has only one observation. The chain recombines TRBV4-3 with TRBJ2-7, with D unclear. This CDR3 comprises 13 residues. The germline V gene encodes CDR1 LGHNA and CDR2 YSLEER. The V end was cut by 0 bases, the J end by 7 bases, with 10 bases between. The CDR3 spells CASSQEVFWEQYF. CDR3 in DNA: TGCGCCAGCAGCCAAGAAGTTTTCTGGGAGCAGTACTTC.

The chain links TRBV10-2 to TRBJ2-7; D assignment may be TRBD1 or TRBD2 (7 bases each). The CDR3 length is 14 residues. Germline V gives CDR1 WSHSY, CDR2 SAAADI. V shed 3 bases and J shed 0 bases, with 9 bases lying between them. CDR3 sequence reads: CASSDRGGSYEQYF. CDR3 in DNA: TGCGCCAGCAGTGACAGGGGGGGCTCCTACGAGCAGTACTTC.

The rearrangement links TRBV11-1 to TRBJ2-1; 13 bases map to TRBD2. The CDR3 runs to 18 residues. V lost 2 bases to trimming and J lost 0 bases; unmatched junction nucleotides: 4. CDR1 is SGHAT and CDR2 is FQDESV in the germline V gene (reference sequence). CDR3 bases: TGTGCCAGCAGCTTACGACTAGCGGGGGGCATCTCCTACAATGAGCAGTTCTTC. This translates into CASSLRLAGGISYNEQFF.

The genes are TRBV14 and TRBJ2-7, with TRBD2 matching over 9 bases. Per the germline V gene, CDR1 is SGHDN and CDR2 is FVKESK. The CDR3 is 16 residues long. V gave up 5 bases and J gave up 4 bases; unmatched junction bases: 12. In DNA, the CDR3 is TGTGCCAGCAGCATACGTAGCGGGAGTATACTGTACGAGCAGTACTTC. Protein: CASSIRSGSILYEQYF.

With regard to this clone: Distinct nucleotide sequences in the sample also encode this CDR3. The J gene is TRBJ1-5, the V gene TRBV27; D is possibly TRBD1 (5 bases). V lost 5 bases and J lost 4, with 12 bases in between. The CDR3 spans 14 residues. Germline V gives CDR1 MNHEY, CDR2 SMNVEV (reference sequence). CDR3 bases: TGTGCCAGCAGTCCGCTGACAGATAATCAGCCCCAGCATTTT. It translates to CASSPLTDNQPQHF.

The gene calls are TRBV7-9 and TRBJ2-7, with 8 bases lining up with TRBD1. This CDR3 region has 13 residues. J gave up 6 bases and V 5 bases, and 6 bases lay outside the gene matches. Per germline, CDR1 SEHNR and CDR2 FQNEAQ (reference sequence). The CDR3 reads CASSAGGYFEQYF. The CDR3 nucleotides are TGTGCCAGCAGCGCAGGGGGCTACTTCGAGCAGTACTTC.

The chain carries TRBV11-2 and TRBJ2-7; 14 positions match TRBD2. CDR3 length: 15 residues. Germline values: CDR1 SGHAT, CDR2 FQNNGV. J gave up 7 bases and V 5 bases, and 7 bases lay outside the gene matches. The chain's CDR3 is CASSLGLAGAGEQYF. The DNA for the CDR3 is TGTGCCAGCAGCCTGGGACTAGCGGGAGCGGGGGAGCAGTACTTC.

The rearrangement uses TRBV6-6 and TRBJ2-3; D unresolved. This CDR3 has 16 amino acids. Germline CDR1 and CDR2: MNHNY and SVGAGI (reference sequence). V lost 2 bases and J 3 bases, leaving 15 bases between the germline ends. CDR3 loop: CASSYNSIQGTDTQYF. CDR3 bases: TGTGCCAGCAGTTACAATAGCATCCAAGGGACAGATACGCAGTATTTT.

The genes are TRBV7-9 and TRBJ1-1, with a weak D call TRBD1 (6 bases). Germline CDR1 SEHNR, CDR2 FQNEAQ (reference sequence). Trimming shortened V by 11 bases and J by 3 bases, and 10 bases separated the two germline ends. There are 11 residues in the CDR3. The CDR3 here is CAAGDYTEAFF. CDR3 sequence (DNA): TGTGCCGCAGGGGATTACACTGAAGCTTTCTTT.

This clone appeared once. The rearrangement uses TRBV28 and TRBJ2-7; unclear D gene. Germline assignment: CDR1 MDHEN and CDR2 SYDVKM. This CDR3 comprises 16 residues. Deletions cut 2 bases from V and 6 bases from J, with 20 bases between. This CDR3 is CASSLIAPIVGPEQYF. The CDR3 region has the DNA TGTGCCAGCAGTTTAATTGCCCCGATAGTTGGTCCCGAGCAGTACTTC.

The chain has TRBV7-6 and TRBJ2-5; D not certain. CDR3 size: 15 residues. V lost 1 base and J 1 base, leaving 10 bases between the germline ends. Germline V CDR1 and CDR2: SGHVS, FNYEAQ. The CDR3 bases are TGTGCCAGCAGCTTAGGGGCAGGCGGCCAAGAGACCCAGTACTTC. Amino acids: CASSLGAGGQETQYF.

V gene TRBV15 combines with J gene TRBJ2-7, with no clear D. The CDR3 is 14 amino acids. CDR1 LNHNV and CDR2 YYDKDF come from the germline V gene (reference sequence). V gave up 0 bases and J gave up 5 bases, with 11 bases separating them. CDR3 protein: CATSRESSPHEQYF. DNA for the CDR3: TGTGCCACCAGCAGAGAGAGTTCCCCCCACGAGCAGTACTTC.

The rearrangement uses TRBV2 and TRBJ1-5, with D possibly being TRBD1 (5 bases). V lost 1 base and J 0 bases, leaving 25 bases between the germline ends. Germline assignment: CDR1 SNHLY and CDR2 FYNNEI. The CDR3 runs 21 residues. The CDR3 here is CASSEDEHHPGRMLSNQPQHF. The CDR3 DNA follows: TGTGCCAGCAGTGAAGACGAACATCATCCGGGACGGATGCTTAGCAATCAGCCCCAGCATTTT.

V is TRBV27 and J is TRBJ2-7; the match to TRBD1 covers 7 bases. With 5 bases clipped from V and 3 bases from J, the junction kept 7 bases outside the gene matches. CDR1 MNHEY and CDR2 SMNVEV come from the germline V gene (reference sequence). This CDR3 has 14 amino acids. The CDR3 DNA reads as TGTGCCAGCAGTCCCGACAGGGCGATCTACGAGCAGTACTTC. Protein sequence: CASSPDRAIYEQYF.

The chain links TRBV27 to TRBJ2-5; D is undetermined. This CDR3 comprises 16 residues. The V end lost 2 bases, the J end lost 7 bases, and 20 bases lay between the germline ends. Germline V gene sequence: CDR1 MNHEY, CDR2 SMNVEV (reference sequence). CDR3 DNA: TGTGCCAGCAGTTTAGAACCCTATACGCCGGAAGGGACCCAGTACTTC. Its translation: CASSLEPYTPEGTQYF.

On this clone itself: Other DNA sequences in this sample translate to the same CDR3. This chain links TRBV30 with TRBJ1-1; D is unresolved. This CDR3 contains 13 residues. Trimming took 0 bases from V and 4 from J, leaving 9 bases between them. CDR1 is GTSNPN, CDR2 SVGIG, per germline (reference sequence). In DNA, the CDR3 is TGTGCCTGGAGTGTAGAGGGTATCACTGAAGCTTTCTTT. Its translation: CAWSVEGITEAFF.

The rearrangement uses TRBV13 and TRBJ2-7; D remains unclear. This CDR3 region has 14 residues. Germline CDR1 PRHDT, CDR2 FYEKMQ (reference sequence). V shed 0 bases and J shed 0 bases, with 6 bases lying between them. The CDR3 region is CASSLGDSSYEQYF. The CDR3, as DNA: TGTGCCAGCAGCTTAGGGGATAGCTCCTACGAGCAGTACTTC. The full variable domain, in which reference TRBV13 and TRBJ2-7 provide the parts outside the CDR3, is AAGVIQSPRHLIKEKRETATLKCYPIPRHDTVYWYQQGPGQDPQFLISFYEKMQSDKGSIPDRFSAQQFSDYHSELNMSSLELGDSALYFCASSLGDSSYEQYFGPGTRLTVT.

V usage is TRBV5-1 and J usage is TRBJ1-2; D unresolved. This CDR3 has 14 amino acids. V was cut by 4 bases and J by 4 bases, with 14 bases left in between. Germline loops: CDR1 SGHRS, CDR2 YFSETQ. CDR3 DNA: TGCGCCAGCAGCACGAACGCGGGATCCTATGGCTACACCTTC. Its translation is CASSTNAGSYGYTF.

The chain has TRBV7-2 and TRBJ1-3; 11 nucleotides agree with TRBD1. With 5 bases clipped from V and 8 bases from J, the junction kept 14 bases outside the gene matches. Germline V gene data show CDR1 as SGHTA and CDR2 as FQGNSA. The length of the CDR3 is 17 residues. CDR3 region: CASSPYPTGTGGDTIYF. DNA for the CDR3: TGTGCCAGCAGCCCATACCCCACCGGGACAGGGGGGGACACCATATATTTT. Complete variable domain (other parts from reference TRBV7-2 and TRBJ1-3): GAGVSQSPSNKVTEKGKDVELRCDPISGHTALYWYRQSLGQGLEFLIYFQGNSAPDKSGLPSDRFSAERTGGSVSTLTIQRTQQEDSAVYLCASSPYPTGTGGDTIYFGEGSWLTVV.

This clone is a singleton in its sample. The chain couples TRBV5-6 to TRBJ2-5, with 9 bases lining up with TRBD2. Germline V gene data show CDR1 as SGHDT and CDR2 as YYEEEE. The CDR3 is 18 residues long. V gave up 4 bases and J gave up 0 bases; unmatched junction bases: 13. CDR3 region: CASSLGTSLRAYQETQYF. The CDR3 coding sequence is TGTGCCAGCAGCCTCGGGACTAGCCTACGAGCGTACCAAGAGACCCAGTACTTC.

The chain links TRBV27 to TRBJ2-6, with D possibly matching TRBD1 (5 bases). V was pared by 0 bases and J by 4 bases, with 7 bases between. Germline V gene sequence: CDR1 MNHEY, CDR2 SMNVEV (reference sequence). The CDR3 sequence is 15 residues long. CDR3 residues: CASSLSREGANVLTF. The CDR3 DNA sequence: TGTGCCAGCAGTTTATCCAGGGAAGGGGCCAACGTCCTGACTTTC.

The chain employs TRBV30 and TRBJ2-7; D is perhaps TRBD1 or TRBD2 (5 bases each). CDR1 GTSNPN and CDR2 SVGIG come from the germline V gene (reference sequence). This CDR3 is built from 13 residues. Trimming took off 0 bases at V and 7 bases at J, with 13 bases between the two ends. The CDR3 reads CAWSVFTGREQYF. As DNA, the CDR3 is TGTGCCTGGAGTGTATTCACGGGACGGGAGCAGTACTTC.

This chain connects TRBV2 to TRBJ2-5, with D hard to call. The germline V and J ends were trimmed by 3 bases and 5 bases, with 10 bases remaining between them. From germline, CDR1 is SNHLY and CDR2 FYNNEI. There are 13 residues in the CDR3. The CDR3 nucleotides are TGTGCCAGCAGTGACGAGTTCGGGGAGACCCAGTACTTC. It yields the protein CASSDEFGETQYF.